Below, one T cell receptor beta chain is given with its context. This clone was picked up a small number of times. Its antigen target is currently unknown. No much larger clone exists at a distance of one base, and base qualities are not known. The same CDR3 arises from other DNA sequences in this sample as well. The CDR3, from cysteine to phenylalanine, totals 13 residues. Only the CDR3 portion is preserved as DNA: 39 bases, with reading frame beginning at the first base. Trimming costs V 3 bases and J 5 bases, and their ends lie 10 bases apart. For CDR1 and CDR2, the germline V gene (reference sequence) lists MNHEY and SMNVEV. This entry is derived from a study of cytomegalovirus exposure and HLA in healthy donors (TCRdb year 2017). Looking at the study overall: An earlier analysis of a few hundred of the donors reported 250 to 350 Gb of sequence data and 117 million unique TCR beta sequences obtained from approximately 180 million T cells. A later analysis re-examined previously published TCR beta repertoires from hundreds of donors and added high-resolution HLA genotyping to investigate patterns of TCR occurrence. About five DR-DQ haplotypes were treated as single units for association and clustering because of strong linkage in the cohort. Class I and class II HLA loci were covered by the typing at four-digit resolution. A later genetic analysis took genome-wide SNP genotypes for about 65% of the 666 donors and used that subset as a discovery cohort. Rather than using new phenotypic data, the later analysis identified candidate immune exposures from TCR beta sequences and from how often those sequences occurred across donors. The T cell repertoires of under 700 subjects were profiled by immunosequencing and related to cytomegalovirus serostatus. Among 398 genotyped donors of the cohort, an average of approximately 250,000 unique TCR beta nucleotide sequences were sequenced per donor, roughly a sixth of them non-productive. Typing coverage varied by locus: roughly 629-640 donors for A, B, C, DRB1 and DQB1; approximately 500 for DQA1; more than 600 for DPA1; approximately 450 for DPB1. An earlier analysis of around 580 of the donors used high-throughput TCR beta sequencing to judge whether each TCR beta V gene segment behaved as functional or pseudogenic. All discovery cohort repertoires had been generated using a single sequencing platform. Donor age, sex, ethnicity and CMV serostatus were collected together with the repertoire data. Among the roughly 380 genotyped donors, approximately 82% belonged to the genetic ancestry cluster associated with self-reported Caucasian donors. To predict cytomegalovirus infection status, the study brought together high-throughput TCR immunosequencing, statistical association of individual TCRs with disease status, and machine learning. The study was designed to test whether signatures of past pathogen exposure could be identified by cataloging public T cell receptors. In addition to the first cohort of hundreds of subjects, a separate validation cohort of 120 different subjects was used. About 280 gigabases of sequencing data and around 85 million unique TCR sequences made up an early release that covered approximately 650 HLA-typed donors. Beyond this particular receptor, the publication reports: The presence/absence analyses assumed that sequencing depth was roughly uniform across donors, and that assumption may not be true. The authors suggested that the approach could potentially be extended to other disease states and immunological phenotypes. In vitro tests confirmed that three of the cytomegalovirus-associated TCR beta chains recognize cytomegalovirus antigens. Immune exposure information for the cohort was limited to CMV serostatus. Because the 87-base-pair reads could not distinguish some IMGT-functional V segments, including TRBV6-2 and TRBV6-3, those segments were excluded. A later analysis found that TCR association rates varied across HLA loci, with DRB1 alleles showing the most associated TCRs and HLA-C alleles the fewest. Because HLA typing was unavailable for some donors at each locus, only the typed subset was used in association tests. In a later analysis, 16,951 TCR beta sequences were associated with specific HLA alleles at a false discovery rate of 0.05. A later analysis found that HLA-associated TCR beta chains were more clonally expanded and had lower generation probabilities than equally common non-associated chains. In a later analysis, most CMV-associated TCR beta chains were found to appear HLA-restricted, with HLA associations seemingly driven largely by CMV exposure. Correlated functional status among segregating V segments might be attributable to linkage disequilibrium, but an unknown experimental factor could not be ruled out. In the study, 150 to 200 TCR beta chains were listed as associated with cytomegalovirus. Assigning TCR associations to individual alleles was difficult when HLA alleles, especially DR and DQ, strongly co-occurred. In a later analysis, several top co-occurrence clusters were reported to appear linked to parvovirus B19, influenza, CMV and Epstein-Barr virus. Because counts were too low, fewer than 20 rarely observed V segments, including chromosome 9 orphons, were excluded from the earlier analysis of fewer than 650 of the donors. This cohort had only TCR beta chains sequenced, and the lack of alpha or paired-chain data limited which features could be detected. In an earlier analysis of some 550 of the donors, most TCR beta V segments were observed in productive rearrangements about 87% or about 30% of the time, broadly matching IMGT annotations. In a later genetic analysis, a missense DCLRE1C variant was associated with V-gene and J-gene trimming of TCR beta chains, and the association was replicated in an independent cohort. The classifier was reported to diagnose cytomegalovirus status with high specificity and sensitivity in both the original cohort and the validation cohort. The sequencing pipeline was judged likely to have produced a cluster of highly shared sequence variants as a technical artifact. A later genetic analysis reported fewer N-insertions in productive TCRs among donors in an Asian-associated ancestry cluster than the roughly 640-donor mean. Most TCR sequences were seen in very few donors, while some public TCRs were found in many individuals. A further reported finding was that TCR beta sequences accurately predicted the HLA-A and HLA-B alleles for most subjects in the first cohort.

The cohort comprised 550 to 700 healthy bone marrow donors. All cohort members were sampled while nominally healthy, although unrecorded immune exposures were likely present. The donor tested CMV seronegative, placing the donor among the 350 or so seronegative members of the cohort. Every donor gave a peripheral blood sample, and the peripheral blood mononuclear cells from that sample were used for TCR beta sequencing. The Qiagen DNeasy Blood Extraction Kit was used to extract genomic DNA from the blood cell samples. Preparation of the library involved the immunoSEQ multiplex PCR assay. A mixture of 60 forward primers for TCR Vbeta segments and 13 reverse primers for TCR Jbeta segments was used in the multiplex PCR. A multiplex PCR assay on genomic DNA amplified the CDR3 region of rearranged TCR beta genes. The amplified TCR beta libraries were sequenced on the Illumina HiSeq System as 87-base-pair reads. In the original analysis: A later analysis tallied tens of millions of unique TCR beta chains across the approximately 670 repertoires, and around 9.9 million of those chains were shared by two or more donors. Raw reads were error-corrected and collapsed into unique sequences with a nearest-neighbor algorithm that merged closely related sequences to remove PCR and sequencing errors. Alignment of CDR3 sequences to IMGT reference sequences was used to assign V, D and J gene segments. For a sequence to be retained, at least a six-nucleotide match to both a V gene segment and a J gene segment was required. A rearrangement was called productive if the CDR3 had no stop codons and remained in frame with V and J, and every other rearrangement was called non-productive. Following IMGT convention, CDR3 was defined as the stretch from the second conserved V-encoded cysteine up to the conserved J-encoded phenylalanine. The earlier analysis of about 500 of the donors excluded sequences that lacked an unambiguous match to a single V gene segment. An earlier analysis of a few hundred of the donors called V segments functional above 56.7% productive rearrangements and segregating when the between-donor standard deviation exceeded 5%. To diagnose cytomegalovirus status from the catalog of TCR beta chain sequences, a statistical classification framework was built. In a later analysis, TCR nucleotide sequences were compared against IMGT/GENE-DB human TR gene sequences so that V and J genes could be assigned. The TCRdist pipeline was used in a later analysis to assign CDR3 sequences and most-parsimonious VDJ recombination scenarios. In a later analysis, each TCR beta chain was defined by its CDR3 amino acid sequence together with its V-gene family, and reads lacking a unique V-gene family were excluded. A later analysis removed 592 highly shared, low-generation-probability nucleotide sequences to deal with suspected cross-contamination and a sequencing artifact. In a later analysis, a clonal expansion index was calculated for each public chain from normalized within-repertoire ranks of inferred template counts. In a later analysis, generation probabilities were computed with a VDJ recombination model fitted to out-of-frame rearrangements, and the resulting probabilities were checked against IGoR. Hypergeometric tests were used in a later analysis to score TCR-TCR, TCR-HLA and TCR-CMV co-occurrence, with a repertoire-size bias correction applied to the TCR pairs. In a later analysis, false discovery rates were estimated by permuting HLA or CMV assignments 20 times. In a later analysis, co-occurring TCRs were grouped with DBSCAN, and TCRdist sequence similarity was added when clustering was performed within HLA-allele-positive subsets. Co-occurrence clustering excluded repertoires with fewer than 30,000 or more than 120,000 public chains, plus five with anomalous nucleotide sharing. The table comes from immuneACCESS by way of TCRdb, which keeps in-frame sequences with V and J called. Part of the clones is missing from these tables; in studies checked, under half for an unresolved V gene and the rest for unknown reasons. The V and J calls and clone size come from that table; D and trimming were worked out from the DNA. This sample is represented by about 130,000 clones; 75% to 85% of them were singletons. Jointly, the top ten make up around 4% of the sample.

Sequencing used PBMCs. The V and J segments used are TRBV27 and TRBJ1-2; tentative D gene TRBD1, with 6 bases matching. The sequence derives from a man aged 40-50 years in good health and CMV-seronegative. The sequence in DNA is TGTGCCAGCAGTTTGACAGGCTCGTATGGCTACACCTTC. Its protein reads: CASSLTGSYGYTF.